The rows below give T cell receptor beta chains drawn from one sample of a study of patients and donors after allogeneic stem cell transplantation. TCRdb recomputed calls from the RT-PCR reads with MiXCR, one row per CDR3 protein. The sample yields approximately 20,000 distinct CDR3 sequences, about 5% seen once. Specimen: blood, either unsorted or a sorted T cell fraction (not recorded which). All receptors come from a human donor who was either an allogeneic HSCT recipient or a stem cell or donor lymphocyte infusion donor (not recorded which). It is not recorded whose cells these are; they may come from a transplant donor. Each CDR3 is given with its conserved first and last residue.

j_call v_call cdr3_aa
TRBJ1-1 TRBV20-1 CSAPVPGQGLNTEAFF
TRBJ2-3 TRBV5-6 CASSLLERAVLGTDTQYF
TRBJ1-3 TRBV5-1 CANPPGRQSGNTIYF
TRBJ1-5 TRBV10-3 CAISDWGEGQPQHF
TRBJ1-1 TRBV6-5 CASSYGTLNTEAFF
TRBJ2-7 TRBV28 CASRPGQGSYEQYF
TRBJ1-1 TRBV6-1 CASRGGRPSMNTEAFF
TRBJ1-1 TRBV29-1 CSVSAIGTEAFF
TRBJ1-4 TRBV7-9 CASSTRQSTNEKLFF
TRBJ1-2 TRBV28 CASQTGGNYGYTF
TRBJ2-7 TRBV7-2 CASSLKSGGYEQYF
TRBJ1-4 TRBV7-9 CASSLGKHNEKLFF
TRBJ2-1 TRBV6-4 CASSDSSRGGYGEQFF
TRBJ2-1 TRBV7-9 CASTNEQFF
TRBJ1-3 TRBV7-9 CASSWGTGEDTIYF
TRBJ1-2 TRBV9 CASSSRTGGASGYTF
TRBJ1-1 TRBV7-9 CASSFWGTEAFF
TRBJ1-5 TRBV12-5 CASGIDRAQPQHF
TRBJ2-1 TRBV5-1 CASSATSGKGNEQFF
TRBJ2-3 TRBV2 CASSLKLLPGTSHTDTQYF
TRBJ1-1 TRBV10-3 CAISEGQAVPEAFF
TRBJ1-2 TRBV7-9 CASSLAGVDYGYTF
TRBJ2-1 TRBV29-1 CSVEDRGRAYNEQFF
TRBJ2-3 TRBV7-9 CASSFLGRSGTDTQYF
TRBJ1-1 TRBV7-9 CASSQRGNTEAFF
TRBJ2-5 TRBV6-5 CASSYSRVETQYF
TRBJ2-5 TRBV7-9 CASIPIAMREWETQYF
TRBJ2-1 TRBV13 CASSYSPGQGLDEQFF
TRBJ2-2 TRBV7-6 CASSKTGSNTGELFF
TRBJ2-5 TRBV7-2 CASSVGPYQETQYF
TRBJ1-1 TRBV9 CASSLEPQGGTEAFF
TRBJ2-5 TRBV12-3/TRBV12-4 CASRRSLGKQETQYF
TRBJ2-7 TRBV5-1 CASSPWTSGKNEQYF
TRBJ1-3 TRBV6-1 CASTRTPDGNTIYF
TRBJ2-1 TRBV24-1 CATSDFGLAGHEQFF
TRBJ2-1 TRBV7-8 CASSPGTSSRNEQFF
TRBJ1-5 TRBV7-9 CASSLAQPWGSNQPQHF
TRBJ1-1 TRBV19 CASSPYQGTMNTEAFF
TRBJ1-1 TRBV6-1 CASSLLGGLEAFF
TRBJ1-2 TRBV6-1 CASSGGGKGYGYTF
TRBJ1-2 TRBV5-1 CASRYGTGDGYTF
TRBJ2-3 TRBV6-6 CASSIYPGTQYF
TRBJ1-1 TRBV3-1 CASSQEFTVAEAFF
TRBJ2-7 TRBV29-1 CSVPLRYGVQYF
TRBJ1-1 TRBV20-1 CSALNYRAPVNTEAFF
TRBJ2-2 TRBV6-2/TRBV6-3 CASSYGVGELFF
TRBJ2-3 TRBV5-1 CASHQGGTDTQYF
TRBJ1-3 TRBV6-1 CASSEFGTDTSGNTIYF
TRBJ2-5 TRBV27 CASSPRDSRPGETQYF
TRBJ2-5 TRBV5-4 CASSLEGTLETQYF
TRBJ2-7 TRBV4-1 CASSFGTGLDEQYF
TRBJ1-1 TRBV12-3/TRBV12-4 CASTPGGVTTEAFF
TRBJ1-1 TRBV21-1 CASSTRTGSTEAFF
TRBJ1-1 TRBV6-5 CASSYSTGGTEAFF
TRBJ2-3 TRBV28 CASSFRRLTQYF